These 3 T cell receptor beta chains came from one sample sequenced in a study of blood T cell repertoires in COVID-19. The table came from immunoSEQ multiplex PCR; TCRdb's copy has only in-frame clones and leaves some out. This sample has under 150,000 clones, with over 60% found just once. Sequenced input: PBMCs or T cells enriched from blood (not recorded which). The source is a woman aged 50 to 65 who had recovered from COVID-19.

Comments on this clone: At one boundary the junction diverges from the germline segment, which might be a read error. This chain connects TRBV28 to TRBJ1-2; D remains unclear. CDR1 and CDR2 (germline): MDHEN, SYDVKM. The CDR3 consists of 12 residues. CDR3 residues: CASTLDAAPSTF. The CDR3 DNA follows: TGTGCCAGCACCCTGGATGCGGCCCCTTCCACTTTC.

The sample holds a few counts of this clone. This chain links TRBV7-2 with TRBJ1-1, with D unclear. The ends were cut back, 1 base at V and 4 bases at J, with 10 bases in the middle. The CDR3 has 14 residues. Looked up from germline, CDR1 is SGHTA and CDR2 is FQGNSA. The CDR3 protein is CASSLGPGSTEAFF. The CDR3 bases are TGTGCCAGCAGCTTAGGTCCGGGGAGCACTGAAGCTTTCTTT.

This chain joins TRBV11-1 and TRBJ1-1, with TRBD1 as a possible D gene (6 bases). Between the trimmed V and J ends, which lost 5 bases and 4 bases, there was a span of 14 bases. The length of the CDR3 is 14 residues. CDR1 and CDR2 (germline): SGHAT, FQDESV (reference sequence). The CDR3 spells CASSQRGGGTEAFF. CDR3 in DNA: TGTGCCAGCAGCCAACGGGGGGGCGGCACTGAAGCTTTCTTT.